These T cell receptor beta chains were read from a single sample in a study of vaccination and CD4 T cells after COVID-19. Antigen specificity for these receptors is unknown. TCRdb recomputed calls from the PCR reads with MiXCR, one row per CDR3 protein. The sample lists 20,000 to 25,000 distinct CDR3 sequences; roughly 40% were seen once. Sequences were derived from CD4+ T cells from blood, cultured in vitro, sampled about 7 months after SARS-CoV-2 vaccination. These receptor sequences come from a human donor who had recovered from COVID-19. CDR3s include the opening cysteine and the closing phenylalanine or tryptophan.

cdr3_length: 11; j_call: TRBJ2-5; v_call: TRBV20-1; cdr3_aa: CSASVQETQYF
cdr3_length: 14; j_call: TRBJ2-3; v_call: TRBV18; cdr3_aa: CASLTAPGTDTQYF
cdr3_length: 14; j_call: TRBJ2-3; v_call: TRBV7-2; cdr3_aa: CASSLSPAADTQYF
cdr3_length: 15; j_call: TRBJ2-5; v_call: TRBV6-5; cdr3_aa: CASSYSKGIQETQYF
cdr3_length: 15; j_call: TRBJ2-5; v_call: TRBV20-1; cdr3_aa: CSARSTIGGKETQYF
cdr3_length: 15; j_call: TRBJ2-1; v_call: TRBV7-2; cdr3_aa: CASSLDRASYNEQFF
cdr3_length: 13; j_call: TRBJ2-7; v_call: TRBV6-1; cdr3_aa: CASSRAGQDEQYF
cdr3_length: 17; j_call: TRBJ2-3; v_call: TRBV2; cdr3_aa: CASSPKTSLGEADTQYF
cdr3_length: 14; j_call: TRBJ1-1; v_call: TRBV7-8; cdr3_aa: CASSLDPGRTEAFF
cdr3_length: 17; j_call: TRBJ2-6; v_call: TRBV12-3/TRBV12-4; cdr3_aa: CASSLTLGGTGANVLTF
cdr3_length: 16; j_call: TRBJ2-1; v_call: TRBV7-2; cdr3_aa: CASSSDSTSSYNEQFF
cdr3_length: 14; j_call: TRBJ2-1; v_call: TRBV24-1; cdr3_aa: CATPPGTRYNEQFF
cdr3_length: 15; j_call: TRBJ2-7; v_call: TRBV7-2; cdr3_aa: CASSRQGGNSYEQYF
cdr3_length: 14; j_call: TRBJ1-5; v_call: TRBV28; cdr3_aa: CASSRLNPHQPQHF
cdr3_length: 15; j_call: TRBJ2-1; v_call: TRBV20-1; cdr3_aa: CSARNTRGLYNEQFF
cdr3_length: 11; j_call: TRBJ2-3; v_call: TRBV20-1; cdr3_aa: CSAGLGDTQYF
cdr3_length: 14; j_call: TRBJ1-1; v_call: TRBV7-2; cdr3_aa: CASSWTPGDTEAFF
cdr3_length: 14; j_call: TRBJ2-5; v_call: TRBV7-9; cdr3_aa: CASSSGPSQETQYF
cdr3_length: 15; j_call: TRBJ2-3; v_call: TRBV7-9; cdr3_aa: CASSPRGGSTDTQYF
cdr3_length: 15; j_call: TRBJ1-6; v_call: TRBV20-1; cdr3_aa: CSARPGSSYNSPLHF
cdr3_length: 12; j_call: TRBJ1-2; v_call: TRBV20-1; cdr3_aa: CSARGQGSIFAF
cdr3_length: 16; j_call: TRBJ2-5; v_call: TRBV19; cdr3_aa: CASSEERTGRSETQYF
cdr3_length: 13; j_call: TRBJ2-1; v_call: TRBV10-3; cdr3_aa: CAISQGEQDEQFF
cdr3_length: 14; j_call: TRBJ1-3; v_call: TRBV20-1; cdr3_aa: CSAISTFGGNTIYF
cdr3_length: 16; j_call: TRBJ1-3; v_call: TRBV28; cdr3_aa: CASSSPTAGARDTIYF
cdr3_length: 13; j_call: TRBJ1-2; v_call: TRBV20-1; cdr3_aa: CSATGGDSDGYTF
cdr3_length: 14; j_call: TRBJ2-5; v_call: TRBV6-1; cdr3_aa: CASSAETAQETQYF
cdr3_length: 14; j_call: TRBJ2-7; v_call: TRBV2; cdr3_aa: CASSDSGLLREQYF
cdr3_length: 13; j_call: TRBJ2-1; v_call: TRBV20-1; cdr3_aa: CSARAFELNEQFF
cdr3_length: 15; j_call: TRBJ1-5; v_call: TRBV6-1; cdr3_aa: CASGGEGGSNQPQHF
cdr3_length: 14; j_call: TRBJ2-5; v_call: TRBV6-1; cdr3_aa: CASRDRGWGETQYF
cdr3_length: 15; j_call: TRBJ2-7; v_call: TRBV20-1; cdr3_aa: CSAREGTSGRYEQYF
cdr3_length: 14; j_call: TRBJ1-3; v_call: TRBV20-1; cdr3_aa: CSARSGERGNTIYF